Following are 29 T cell receptor beta chains from one sample sequenced in a study of T cells after yellow fever vaccination. MiXCR, applied by TCRdb to the 5' RACE reads, yields one record per CDR3 protein. The table has some 120,000 distinct CDR3 sequences, 7.5% to 10% seen once. This specimen consisted of CD8+ T cells sorted from PBMCs, obtained on the day of the yellow fever booster vaccination. The receptors originated from a man aged 18 to 30 who received the YFV17D yellow fever vaccine.

This sequence joins TRBV7-7 and TRBJ1-6; weak D call: TRBD1 (5 bases). The germline CDR1 and CDR2 sequences are SSHAT and FNYEAQ (reference sequence). CDR3 size: 13 residues. Trimming stripped 5 bases from V and 12 bases from J, with 14 bases between. The CDR3 region is CASSRTSGKPLHF. In DNA, the CDR3 is TGTGCCAGCAGCCGAACCTCAGGGAAACCCCTCCACTTT.

The V call is TRBV12-3 or TRBV12-4, the J call TRBJ1-5; D is unresolved. This CDR3 comprises 13 residues. The V end was cut by 5 bases, the J end by 0 bases, with 5 bases between. CDR3 nucleotides: TGTGCCAGCAGTAGGTGTAGCAATCAGCCCCAGCATTTT. It codes for CASSRCSNQPQHF.

The sample holds a few counts of this clonotype. The chain couples TRBV15 to TRBJ2-2; tentatively, D is TRBD1 (6 bases). Germline V gene sequence: CDR1 LNHNV, CDR2 YYDKDF (reference sequence). V lost 0 bases and J 5 bases, leaving 10 bases between the germline ends. This CDR3 comprises 15 residues. The CDR3 DNA reads as TGTGCCACCAGCAGAGATCCTAGGGGGACCGGGGAGCTGTTTTTT. Amino acids: CATSRDPRGTGELFF.

This chain uses TRBV7-2 with TRBJ2-7; D not resolved. The V and J ends lost 3 bases and 1 base respectively, with 10 bases between them. Germline CDR1 and CDR2: SGHTA and FQGNSA. The CDR3 length is 14 residues. The CDR3 coding sequence is TGTGCCAGCAGCTTCGTTGATCGTTCCTACGAGCAGTACTTC. Its protein product is CASSFVDRSYEQYF. The whole variable domain, remainder taken from reference TRBV7-2 and TRBJ2-7, is GAGVSQSPSNKVTEKGKDVELRCDPISGHTALYWYRQSLGQGLEFLIYFQGNSAPDKSGLPSDRFSAERTGGSVSTLTIQRTQQEDSAVYLCASSFVDRSYEQYFGPGTRLTVT.

This clonotype came up a few times. This chain joins TRBV3-1 and TRBJ2-5, with D maybe TRBD2 (6 bases). Trimming pared 1 base from V and 5 bases from J, leaving 26 bases between. The germline V gene encodes CDR1 LGHDT and CDR2 YNNKEL (reference sequence). The CDR3 has 19 residues. The CDR3 here is CASSQVLATRLELGETQYF. In nucleotides, the CDR3 is TGTGCCAGCAGCCAAGTTCTAGCGACTCGACTAGAGCTGGGGGAGACCCAGTACTTC.

This chain connects TRBV29-1 to TRBJ1-1, with D possibly TRBD1 on 5 matching bases. Trimming shortened V by 3 bases and J by 4 bases, and 12 bases separated the two germline ends. Germline values: CDR1 SQVTM, CDR2 ANQGSEA. This CDR3 is built from 13 residues. CDR3 residues: CSVDSGWGTEAFF. The CDR3 coding sequence is TGCAGCGTTGATTCAGGGTGGGGCACTGAAGCTTTCTTT.

In its sample, this clonotype was seen a few times. The rearrangement joins TRBV20-1 to TRBJ2-1; D ambiguous. CDR1 DFQATT and CDR2 SNEGSKA come from the germline V gene (reference sequence). V was pared by 7 bases and J by 3 bases, with 19 bases between. The CDR3 contains 15 residues. DNA for the CDR3: TGCAGTGGCACAGCAAGAAATAGGTTCTACAATGAGCAGTTCTTC. This translates into CSGTARNRFYNEQFF.

This clonotype was found a few times. The CDR3 loop reads CASSGRDRLTGELFF. CDR3 DNA sequence: TGTGCCAGCAGCGGGCGGGACAGGCTCACCGGGGAGCTGTTTTTT. The chain combines TRBV7-9 with TRBJ2-2; 8 bases align to TRBD1. CDR3 length equals 15 residues. V gave up 5 bases and J gave up 4 bases; unmatched junction bases: 6. Germline V gives CDR1 SEHNR, CDR2 FQNEAQ (reference sequence).

This clonotype came up many times. The V gene is TRBV4-1, the J gene TRBJ2-3, with D perhaps being TRBD1 or TRBD2 (6 bases each). The CDR3 contains 13 residues. Trimming took off 6 bases at V and 0 bases at J, with 7 bases between the two ends. Germline V gene sequence: CDR1 MGHRA, CDR2 YSYEKL. The DNA of the CDR3 is TGCGCCAGCAGGGGGGGCAGCACAGATACGCAGTATTTT. Translation gives CASRGGSTDTQYF.

This clonotype was detected a few times. The rearrangement links TRBV19 to TRBJ2-1, with D possibly matching TRBD1 (6 bases). From germline, CDR1 is LNHDA and CDR2 SQIVND (reference sequence). V lost 1 base to trimming and J lost 2 bases, with 9 bases between them. The CDR3 spans 15 residues. CDR3 protein: CASSIGDRPYNEQFF. CDR3 coding DNA: TGTGCCAGTAGTATAGGAGACAGGCCCTACAATGAGCAGTTCTTC.

The chain employs TRBV20-1 and TRBJ2-1, with 9 bases that match TRBD1. The germline V gene has CDR1 DFQATT and CDR2 SNEGSKA (reference sequence). J gave up 8 bases and V 5 bases, and 16 bases lay outside the gene matches. This CDR3 has 16 amino acids. CDR3 region: CSADDRDRVARDEQFF. The CDR3 coding sequence is TGCAGTGCTGATGACCGGGACAGGGTGGCTCGAGATGAGCAGTTCTTC.

This clonotype was counted a few times. The chain combines TRBV7-3 with TRBJ2-7; a possible D gene is TRBD1 (6 bases). This CDR3 is built from 12 residues. V gave up 7 bases and J gave up 6 bases, with 13 bases separating them. Germline V gene sequence: CDR1 SGHTA, CDR2 FQGTGA. DNA of the CDR3: TGTGCCAGCACCCAAACAGGGCGCGAGCAGTACGTC. Protein product: CASTQTGREQYV.

The chain uses TRBV6-2 or TRBV6-3 and TRBJ2-1, with 9 bases identical to TRBD2. CDR1 is MNHEY and CDR2 is SVGEGT in the germline V gene. V was pared by 9 bases and J by 4 bases, with 13 bases of the junction left unmatched. There are 16 residues in the CDR3. This CDR3 is CASARGLAGPYNEQFF. CDR3 nucleotides: TGTGCCAGTGCAAGAGGGCTAGCGGGACCATACAATGAGCAGTTCTTC.

This clonotype was observed at least ten times. The chain recombines TRBV4-2 with TRBJ2-1; 10 bases map to TRBD2. Germline V gene lookup returns CDR1 LGHNA and CDR2 YNFKEQ. CDR3 length: 16 amino acids. The V gene end was trimmed by 1 base and the J gene end by 9 bases; junction bases not matched to a gene: 9. CDR3 sequence reads: CASSQGAGGQVGEQFF. For the CDR3, the DNA is TGTGCCAGCAGCCAAGGAGCGGGGGGGCAGGTGGGTGAGCAGTTCTTC.

The chain is built from TRBV30 and TRBJ1-2; D gene uncertain. Trimming removed 3 bases from V and 7 bases from J, with 6 bases in between. Germline CDR1 reads GTSNPN; CDR2 reads SVGIG (reference sequence). The CDR3 consists of 10 residues. The CDR3 region has the DNA TGTGCCTGGAGGCGATTTGGCTACACCTTC. It translates to CAWRRFGYTF.

This clonotype was seen repeatedly, ten times or more. The CDR3, as DNA: TGTGCCACCAGCTTTGGACTAGGAGGGGATTACGAGCAGTACTTC. This translates into CATSFGLGGDYEQYF. The rearrangement links TRBV15 to TRBJ2-7; 7 positions agree with TRBD2. Germline values: CDR1 LNHNV, CDR2 YYDKDF (reference sequence). The ends lost 5 bases at V and 4 bases at J; junction bases unmatched: 11. There are 15 residues in the CDR3.

The gene calls are TRBV7-3 and TRBJ2-5; 7 bases are a match to TRBD2. The ends lost 1 base at V and 1 base at J; junction bases unmatched: 6. The CDR3 extends over 16 amino acids. Germline CDR1 is SGHTA and CDR2 is FQGTGA. The CDR3 region has the DNA TGTGCCAGCAGCTTAAGCGGGGGAGCAAGCCAAGAGACCCAGTACTTC. This sequence encodes CASSLSGGASQETQYF.

The chain has TRBV7-3 and TRBJ2-1; 9 nucleotides agree with TRBD2. Germline CDR1 is SGHTA and CDR2 is FQGTGA. V shed 3 bases and J 1 base; nucleotides not matched to a gene: 10. CDR3 length: 18 amino acids. CDR3 loop: CASSFSAGGPGSYNEQFF. The CDR3, as DNA: TGTGCCAGCAGCTTTTCCGCGGGGGGGCCTGGATCCTACAATGAGCAGTTCTTC.

This clonotype was picked up a small number of times. The chain combines TRBV15 with TRBJ2-1; the D is unclear. From germline, CDR1 is LNHNV and CDR2 YYDKDF (reference sequence). The CDR3 runs to 13 residues. The V gene lost 1 base and the J gene lost 4 bases, with 5 bases spanning the gap. The CDR3 DNA reads as TGTGCCACCAGCAGAGGTGGTTACAATGAGCAGTTCTTC. Protein product: CATSRGGYNEQFF.

The chain joins TRBV29-1 to TRBJ1-2, with 7 bases aligning to TRBD1. The CDR3 spans 12 residues. Germline CDR1 is SQVTM and CDR2 is ANQGSEA. Unmatched junction bases numbered 8, after V lost 6 bases and J lost 7 bases. The CDR3 coding sequence is TGCAGCGTCCCACGGGACAGCCGTGGCTACACCTTC. Its protein product is CSVPRDSRGYTF.

The table lists this clonotype with many counts. This chain connects TRBV21-1 to TRBJ1-1; the listed D gene, TRBD1, was not tested against the DNA. TRBV21-1 counts as a pseudogene. The CDR3 sequence is 14 residues long. CDR3 protein: CASSKQGAWTEAFF. As DNA, the CDR3 is TGTGCCAGCAGCAAACAGGGGGCTTGGACTGAAGCTTTCTTT.

This clonotype was observed many times. This sequence joins TRBV5-1 and TRBJ1-5; no definite D call. The CDR3 spans 15 residues. Trimming pared 3 bases from V and 1 base from J, leaving 11 bases between. Germline V gene lookup returns CDR1 SGHRS and CDR2 YFSETQ. CDR3 residues: CASSSSVSSNQPQHF. CDR3 coding DNA: TGCGCCAGCAGCTCCAGTGTTTCGAGCAATCAGCCCCAGCATTTT.

The chain employs TRBV10-3 and TRBJ2-7; D is perhaps TRBD1 (5 bases). The V gene lost 6 bases and the J gene lost 0 bases, with 15 bases spanning the gap. This CDR3 region has 15 residues. Germline values: CDR1 ENHRY, CDR2 SYGVKD. CDR3 DNA: TGTGCCATCAGGAAGTCCTTAGGGGTCTCCTACGAGCAGTACGTC. Translating gives CAIRKSLGVSYEQYV.

The chain recombines TRBV7-9 with TRBJ2-7; possibly TRBD1 or TRBD2 for D (5 bases each). The germline gives CDR1 SEHNR, CDR2 FQNEAQ (reference sequence). The V end lost 8 bases, the J end lost 3 bases, and 14 bases lay between the germline ends. The CDR3 has 13 residues. This chain's CDR3 is CASRGTVDYEQYF. The CDR3 DNA sequence: TGTGCCAGCCGAGGGACGGTGGACTACGAGCAGTACTTC. Full variable domain (outside the CDR3, taken from reference TRBV7-9 and TRBJ2-7): DTGVSQNPRHKITKRGQNVTFRCDPISEHNRLYWYRQTLGQGPEFLTYFQNEAQLEKSRLLSDRFSAERPKGSFSTLEIQRTEQGDSAMYLCASRGTVDYEQYFGPGTRLTVT.

This clonotype was detected many times. The chain carries TRBV7-8 and TRBJ2-1; tentatively, D is TRBD1 or TRBD2 (5 bases each). The germline V gene encodes CDR1 SGHVS and CDR2 FQNEAQ. The ends were cut back, 3 bases at V and 9 bases at J, with 18 bases in the middle. There are 15 residues in the CDR3. In DNA, the CDR3 is TGTGCCAGCAGCTTTTCTAGTTGGGGGATGAGTGAGCAGTTCTTC. The encoded protein is CASSFSSWGMSEQFF.

Only a few counts were recorded for this clonotype. V usage is TRBV10-3 and J usage is TRBJ2-5; weak D call: TRBD2 (7 bases). This CDR3 contains 16 residues. Trimming took off 10 bases at V and 1 base at J, with 22 bases between the two ends. The V gene's germline CDR1 is ENHRY and CDR2 SYGVKD. DNA of the CDR3: TGTGCCACCATGGGGGGGCATGGATGGGCCCAAGAGACCCAGTACTTC. Translating it yields CATMGGHGWAQETQYF.

J is TRBJ1-6 and V is TRBV25-1, with D tentatively TRBD1 (5 bases). Looked up from germline, CDR1 is MGHDK and CDR2 is SYGVNS. The CDR3 contains 15 residues. V shed 1 base and J shed 5 bases, with 9 bases lying between them. CDR3 loop: CASSELGGDNSPLHF. The DNA for the CDR3 is TGTGCCAGCAGTGAATTGGGGGGTGATAATTCACCCCTCCACTTT.

This clonotype has at least ten counts. This chain uses TRBV20-1 with TRBJ1-5, with a possible D match to TRBD1 (5 bases). V dropped 2 bases and J dropped 3 bases, with 14 bases sitting between them. Germline V gene lookup returns CDR1 DFQATT and CDR2 SNEGSKA (reference sequence). This CDR3 comprises 15 residues. The CDR3 spells CSARPGTLSNQPQHF. In nucleotides, the CDR3 is TGCAGTGCTAGACCCGGGACGCTGTCCAATCAGCCCCAGCATTTT.

V is TRBV24-1 and J is TRBJ2-1, with 8 positions matching TRBD1. Germline V gives CDR1 KGHDR, CDR2 SFDVKD. The V segment lost 3 bases and the J segment 3 bases; nucleotides outside the gene matches: 9. The CDR3 is 17 amino acids. The CDR3 DNA sequence: TGTGCCACCAGTGATAGAATCTCAGGGGGCGACTACAATGAGCAGTTCTTC. Translated, it gives CATSDRISGGDYNEQFF.